This is a list of T cell receptor beta chains from one sample in a study of glioma-infiltrating T cells. In TCRdb, the multiplex PCR reads were re-called with MiXCR into one record per CDR3 protein. The repertoire holds 400,000 or so distinct CDR3 sequences, roughly two fifths seen once, with 12% in the top ten. Sequencing input: glioma tissue, nonneoplastic brain tissue, or PBMCs (not recorded which). All receptors come from a human donor with low-grade glioma or glioblastoma, undergoing nonglioma brain surgery, or in good health (not recorded which). CDR3s include the opening cysteine and the closing phenylalanine or tryptophan. Fields, in order: V gene, D gene, J gene, clone size, CDR3 DNA, CDR3 protein. The D gene is left open where the match is weak. Some rows have no size entry. The others give once, few or many, or a class for an expanded clone.

TRBV11-2,-,TRBJ2-7,-,TGTGCCAGCAGCTTAAGCGGTACCTTCTCCTACGAGCAGTACTTC,CASSLSGTFSYEQYF
TRBV25-1,TRBD2,TRBJ2-5,-,TGTGCCAGCAGTGGAACCCCGGGACTAGCGGGAGGGCCCTGGGAGACCCAGTACTTC,CASSGTPGLAGGPWETQYF
TRBV20-1,TRBD2,TRBJ2-7,few,TGCAGTGCTAGAGAGGCTAGCGGGAGTAGTTACGAGCAGTACTTC,CSAREASGSSYEQYF
TRBV6-2/TRBV6-3,-,TRBJ1-5,many,TGTGCCAGCAAGAACAGGGTCAGTCAGCCCCAGCATTTT,CASKNRVSQPQHF
TRBV24-1,-,TRBJ1-1,-,TGTGCCACCAGTGATTCGACGACAGGGAACACTGAAGCTTTCTTT,CATSDSTTGNTEAFF
TRBV6-1,-,TRBJ2-1,-,TGCGCCAGCAGTCCCCAGGACCGAGGGAGAGGGCAGTTCTTC,CASSPQDRGRGQFF
TRBV20-1,-,TRBJ2-1,few,TGCAGTGCCAGTAGGGTACTTAACTACAATGAGCAGTTCTTC,CSASRVLNYNEQFF
TRBV6-2/TRBV6-3,-,TRBJ2-5,-,TGTGCCAGCATCCCTACCGGACTCACGCAGGAGACAGTCGAAGAGACCCAGTACTTC,CASIPTGLTQETVEETQYF
TRBV4-2,TRBD2,TRBJ2-1,few,TGTGCCAGCAGCCAAGATCTTGGGACTACCTACAATGAGCAGTTCTTC,CASSQDLGTTYNEQFF
TRBV15,-,TRBJ1-1,many,TGTGCCACCAGTGAGGCAGGGGAGGGTGAAGCTTTCTTT,CATSEAGEGEAFF
TRBV20-1,-,TRBJ1-1,-,TGCAGTGCCGCGGGGGCGGTGAACACTGAAGCTTTCTTT,CSAAGAVNTEAFF
TRBV28,TRBD2,TRBJ2-3,-,TGTGCCAGCAGACTAGCGAGAGGGGTTGGAAACACAGATACGCAGTATTTT,CASRLARGVGNTDTQYF
TRBV28,TRBD1,TRBJ1-2,many,TGTGCCAGCAGTTCTCCGGGACAGGGGGCTTCCGATGGCTACACCTTC,CASSSPGQGASDGYTF
TRBV6-1,TRBD1,TRBJ2-7,few,TGTGCCAGCATGGCAGGGACAGGGGGTAGATCCTACGAGCAGTACTTC,CASMAGTGGRSYEQYF
TRBV4-1,-,TRBJ1-1,-,TGCGCCAGCAGACATGGTGACACGGCTTTCTTT,CASRHGDTAFF
TRBV6-5,-,TRBJ1-2,few,TGTGCCAGCAGTTACCACCCCCAGGACTTCTATGGCTACACCTTC,CASSYHPQDFYGYTF
TRBV7-2,-,TRBJ1-1,few,TGTGCCAGCAGCCGAAGACCGACTTGGGATACTGAAGCTTTCTTT,CASSRRPTWDTEAFF
TRBV20-1,-,TRBJ1-5,few,TGCAGTGCTAGTGAAGGCAATCAGCCCCAGCATTTT,CSASEGNQPQHF
TRBV2,-,TRBJ1-5,-,TGTGCCAGCGGGGAAGGGGTAAGCAATCAGCCCCAGCATTTT,CASGEGVSNQPQHF
TRBV6-2/TRBV6-3,-,TRBJ2-5,once,TGTGCCAGCAGTTTCCGGGAAGGCCAGAAGACCCAGTACTTC,CASSFREGQKTQYF
TRBV28,-,TRBJ2-1,-,TGTGCCAGCAGTTTTCTGCCGGGGTTTGAGCAGTTCTTC,CASSFLPGFEQFF
TRBV7-2,-,TRBJ1-2,-,TGTGCCGGCAGCCTGTACAGGGCTGGCTACACCTTC,CAGSLYRAGYTF
TRBV7-6,TRBD1,TRBJ2-2,-,TGTGCCAGCAGCTTGGCTTGGGACAGCAACACCGGGGAGCTGTTTTTT,CASSLAWDSNTGELFF